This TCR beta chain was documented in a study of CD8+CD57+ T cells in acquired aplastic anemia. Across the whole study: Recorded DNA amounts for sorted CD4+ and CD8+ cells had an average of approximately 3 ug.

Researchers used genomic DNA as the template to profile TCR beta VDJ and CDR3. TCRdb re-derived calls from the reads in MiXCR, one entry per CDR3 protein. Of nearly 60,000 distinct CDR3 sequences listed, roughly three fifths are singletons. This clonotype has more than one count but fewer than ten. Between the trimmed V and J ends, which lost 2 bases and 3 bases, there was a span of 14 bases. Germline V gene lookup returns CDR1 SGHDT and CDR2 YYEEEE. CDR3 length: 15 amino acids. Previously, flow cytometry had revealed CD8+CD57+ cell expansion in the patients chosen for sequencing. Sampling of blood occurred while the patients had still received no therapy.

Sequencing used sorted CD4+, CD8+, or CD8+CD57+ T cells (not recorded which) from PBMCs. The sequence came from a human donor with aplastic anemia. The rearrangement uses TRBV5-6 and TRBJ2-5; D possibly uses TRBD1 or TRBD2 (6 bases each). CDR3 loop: CASSFKTGAEETQYF. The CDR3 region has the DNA TGTGCCAGCAGCTTTAAGACGGGGGCCGAAGAGACCCAGTACTTC.